The T cell receptor (beta chain) under discussion was sequenced for a study of blood T cell repertoires in COVID-19. Seattle patient enrollment occurred during active infection, with longitudinal follow-up thereafter. TCRdb keeps only in-frame clones here, not all; method: immunoSEQ multiplex PCR. This sample carries 200,000 to 300,000 clones, around 89% of them seen once, and the ten largest clones take roughly 6.7%. V was clipped by 0 bases and J by 5 bases; unmatched bases: 5. This CDR3 spans 15 amino acids. From germline, CDR1 is LGHNA and CDR2 YSLEER. The chain employs TRBV4-3 and TRBJ2-3; TRBD1 agrees at 7 bases. The source material was peripheral blood. The TCR was taken from a young woman with COVID-19, enrolled during active disease. The CDR3 sequence: CASSQERTGVDTQYF. Written as DNA, the CDR3 is TGCGCCAGCAGCCAAGAGAGGACAGGTGTAGATACGCAGTATTTT.